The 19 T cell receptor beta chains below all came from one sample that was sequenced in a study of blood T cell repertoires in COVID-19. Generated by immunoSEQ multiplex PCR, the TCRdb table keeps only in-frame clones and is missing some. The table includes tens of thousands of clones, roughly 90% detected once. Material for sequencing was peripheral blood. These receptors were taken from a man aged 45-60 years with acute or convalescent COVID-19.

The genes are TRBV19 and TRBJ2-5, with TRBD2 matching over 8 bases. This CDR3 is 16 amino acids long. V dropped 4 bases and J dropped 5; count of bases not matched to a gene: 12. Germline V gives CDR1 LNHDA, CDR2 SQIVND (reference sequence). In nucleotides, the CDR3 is TGTGCCAGTAGTACACGACTGACGGGGGGGCATGAGACCCAGTACTTC. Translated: CASSTRLTGGHETQYF.

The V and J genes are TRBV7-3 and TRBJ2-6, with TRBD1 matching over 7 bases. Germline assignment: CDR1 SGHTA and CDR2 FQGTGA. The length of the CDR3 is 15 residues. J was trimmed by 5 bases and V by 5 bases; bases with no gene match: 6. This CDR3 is CASSLGGGWANVLTF. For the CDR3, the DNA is TGTGCCAGCAGCCTAGGGGGCGGTTGGGCCAACGTCCTGACTTTC. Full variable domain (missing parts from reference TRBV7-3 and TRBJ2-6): GAGVSQTPSNKVTEKGKYVELRCDPISGHTALYWYRQSLGQGPEFLIYFQGTGAADDSGLPNDRFFAVRPEGSVSTLKIQRTERGDSAVYLCASSLGGGWANVLTFGAGSRLTVL.

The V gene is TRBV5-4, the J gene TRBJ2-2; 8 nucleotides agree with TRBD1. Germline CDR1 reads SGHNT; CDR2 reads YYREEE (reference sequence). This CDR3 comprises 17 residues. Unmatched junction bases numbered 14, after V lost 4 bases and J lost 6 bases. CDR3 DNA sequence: TGTGCCAGCAGCGCAGGACAGGGTCCCTTAACCCCCGGGGAGCTGTTTTTT. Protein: CASSAGQGPLTPGELFF.

The CDR3 is CASRDFPGNTIYF. CDR3 DNA sequence: TGTGCCAGCAGGGACTTCCCTGGAAACACCATATATTTT. This sequence joins TRBV12-3 or TRBV12-4 and TRBJ1-3; D is unclear. This CDR3 is built from 13 residues. The V and J ends lost 6 bases and 2 bases respectively, with 8 bases between them.

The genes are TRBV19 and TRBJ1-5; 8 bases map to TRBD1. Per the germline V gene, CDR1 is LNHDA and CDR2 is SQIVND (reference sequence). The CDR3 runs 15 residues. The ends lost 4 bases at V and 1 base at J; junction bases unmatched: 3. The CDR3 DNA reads TGTGCCAGTAGTACCGACAGGGGAAGCAATCAGCCCCAGCATTTT. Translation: CASSTDRGSNQPQHF.

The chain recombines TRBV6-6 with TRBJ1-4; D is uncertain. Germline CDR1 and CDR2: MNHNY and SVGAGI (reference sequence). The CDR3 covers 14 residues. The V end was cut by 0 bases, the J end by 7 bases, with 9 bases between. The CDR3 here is CASSYSVNSEKLFF. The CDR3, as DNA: TGTGCCAGCAGTTACTCGGTGAATAGTGAAAAACTGTTTTTT.

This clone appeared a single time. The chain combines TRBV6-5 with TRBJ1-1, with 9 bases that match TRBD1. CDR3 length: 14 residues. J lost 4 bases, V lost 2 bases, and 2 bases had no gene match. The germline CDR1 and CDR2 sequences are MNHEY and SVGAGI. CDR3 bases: TGTGCCAGCAGTTACACGGACAGGGGCACTGAAGCTTTCTTT. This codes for CASSYTDRGTEAFF.

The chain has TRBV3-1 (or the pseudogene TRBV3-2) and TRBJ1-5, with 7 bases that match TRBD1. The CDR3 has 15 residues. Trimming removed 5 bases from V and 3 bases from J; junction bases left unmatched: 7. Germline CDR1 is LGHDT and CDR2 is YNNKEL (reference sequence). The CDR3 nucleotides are TGTGCCAGCAGCACCAGGGGGGACAACAATCAGCCCCAGCATTTT. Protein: CASSTRGDNNQPQHF.

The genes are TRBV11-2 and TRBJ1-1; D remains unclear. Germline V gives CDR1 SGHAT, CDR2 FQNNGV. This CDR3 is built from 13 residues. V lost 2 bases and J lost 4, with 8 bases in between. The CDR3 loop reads CASSLYRGTEAFF. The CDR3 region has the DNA TGTGCCAGCAGCTTATATCGGGGCACTGAAGCTTTCTTT.

This CDR3 is CASSQGSSNQPQHF. CDR3 in DNA: TGTGCCAGCAGTCAGGGAAGTAGCAATCAGCCCCAGCATTTT. This chain joins TRBV5-6 and TRBJ1-5; a weak D match, TRBD1 (5 bases). The CDR3 contains 14 residues. Germline CDR1 reads SGHDT; CDR2 reads YYEEEE. Trimming cost V 5 bases and J 0 bases, with 9 bases left between them.

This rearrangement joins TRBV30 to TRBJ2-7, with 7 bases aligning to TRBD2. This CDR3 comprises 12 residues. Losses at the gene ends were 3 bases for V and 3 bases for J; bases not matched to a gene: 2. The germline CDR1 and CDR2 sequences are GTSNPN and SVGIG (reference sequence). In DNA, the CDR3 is TGTGCCTGGAGACTAGCGTACTACGAGCAGTACTTC. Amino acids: CAWRLAYYEQYF. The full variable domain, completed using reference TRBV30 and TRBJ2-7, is SQTIHQWPATLVQPVGSPLSLECTVEGTSNPNLYWYRQAAGRGLQLLFYSVGIGQISSEVPQNLSASRPQDRQFILSSKKLLLSDSGFYLCAWRLAYYEQYFGPGTRLTVT.

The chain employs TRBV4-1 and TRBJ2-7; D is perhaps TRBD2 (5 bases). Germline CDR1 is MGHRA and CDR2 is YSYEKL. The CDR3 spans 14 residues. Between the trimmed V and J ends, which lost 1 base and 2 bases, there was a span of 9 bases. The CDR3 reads CASSQGVGAYEQYF. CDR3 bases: TGCGCCAGCAGCCAAGGGGTCGGGGCCTACGAGCAGTACTTC.

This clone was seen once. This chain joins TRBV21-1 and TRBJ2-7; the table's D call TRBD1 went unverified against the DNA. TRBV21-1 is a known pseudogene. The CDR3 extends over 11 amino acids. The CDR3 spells CASSRPYEQYV. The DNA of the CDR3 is TGTGCCAGCAGCAGGCCATACGAGCAGTACGTC.

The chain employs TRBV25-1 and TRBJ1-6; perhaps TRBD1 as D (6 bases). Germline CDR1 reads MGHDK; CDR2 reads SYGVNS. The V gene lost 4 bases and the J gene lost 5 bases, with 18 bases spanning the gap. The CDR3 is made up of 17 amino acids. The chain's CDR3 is CASSAHSGTHDNSPLHF. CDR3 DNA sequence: TGTGCCAGCAGTGCCCACTCCGGGACACACGATAATTCACCCCTCCACTTT.

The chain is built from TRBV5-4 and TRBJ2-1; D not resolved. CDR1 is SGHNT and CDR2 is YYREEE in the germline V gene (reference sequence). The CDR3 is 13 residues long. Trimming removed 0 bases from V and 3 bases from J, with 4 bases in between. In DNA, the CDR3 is TGTGCCAGCAGCTTGGATCACTACAATGAGCAGTTCTTC. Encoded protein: CASSLDHYNEQFF. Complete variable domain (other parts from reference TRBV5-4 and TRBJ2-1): ETGVTQSPTHLIKTRGQQVTLRCSSQSGHNTVSWYQQALGQGPQFIFQYYREEENGRGNFPPRFSGLQFPNYSSELNVNALELDDSALYLCASSLDHYNEQFFGPGTRLTVL.

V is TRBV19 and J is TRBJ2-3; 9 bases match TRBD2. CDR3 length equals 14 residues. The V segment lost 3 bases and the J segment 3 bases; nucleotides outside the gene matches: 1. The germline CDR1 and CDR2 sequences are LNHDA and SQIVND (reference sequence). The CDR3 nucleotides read TGTGCCAGTAGTATGGGACTAGCAACAGATACGCAGTATTTT. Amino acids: CASSMGLATDTQYF.

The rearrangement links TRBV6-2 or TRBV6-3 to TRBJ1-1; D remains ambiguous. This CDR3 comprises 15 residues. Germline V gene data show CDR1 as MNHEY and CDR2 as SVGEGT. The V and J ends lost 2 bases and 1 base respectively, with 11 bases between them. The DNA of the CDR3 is TGTGCCAGCAGTTACCAAATTGGCGGGAACACTGAAGCTTTCTTT. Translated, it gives CASSYQIGGNTEAFF.

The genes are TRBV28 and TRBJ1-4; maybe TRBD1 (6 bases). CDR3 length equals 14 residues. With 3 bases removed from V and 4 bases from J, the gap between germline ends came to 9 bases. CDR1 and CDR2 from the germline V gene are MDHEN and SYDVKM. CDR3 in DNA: TGTGCCAGCAGTTTCGGACAGAGTAATGAAAAACTGTTTTTT. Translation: CASSFGQSNEKLFF.

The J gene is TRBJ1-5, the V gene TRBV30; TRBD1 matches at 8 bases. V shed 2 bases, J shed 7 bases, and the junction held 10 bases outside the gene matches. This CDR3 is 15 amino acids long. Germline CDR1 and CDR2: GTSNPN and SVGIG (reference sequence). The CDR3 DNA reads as TGTGCCTGGAGTAATCAGGGGGCGATGGGACAGCCCCAGCATTTT. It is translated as CAWSNQGAMGQPQHF.